One and the same sample provided the 29 T cell receptor beta chains below, sequenced in a study of shared clonotypes between healthy human individuals. Using immunoSEQ multiplex PCR, the repertoire was profiled, and TCRdb retains in-frame clones only, with some absent. The profile shows some 380,000 clones, around 96% of them singletons. Sample: memory CD8+ T cells sorted from blood. Subset given: CD45RO+ cells pooled with CCR7-negative TemRA cells. Source of these receptors: a man aged 30 to 45 in good health.

J is TRBJ2-7 and V is TRBV4-1; the D is unclear. V was trimmed by 3 bases and J by 0 bases, leaving 15 bases between them. The CDR3 is 16 residues long. The germline CDR1 and CDR2 sequences are MGHRA and YSYEKL. The CDR3 nucleotides are TGCGCCAGCAGCCATGTGACCCAAGAAAACTCCTACGAGCAGTACTTC. This sequence encodes CASSHVTQENSYEQYF.

This clone was observed a single time. The V call is TRBV2, the J call TRBJ2-5, with D unresolved. Germline assignment: CDR1 SNHLY and CDR2 FYNNEI. The V gene lost 7 bases and the J gene lost 4 bases, with 16 bases spanning the gap. CDR3 length equals 14 residues. The CDR3 coding sequence is TGTGCCAGCATCGGCGATCGTAGGGCAGAGACCCAGTACTTC. Translation: CASIGDRRAETQYF.

The V call is TRBV4-1, the J call TRBJ2-3; 8 bases line up with TRBD2. This CDR3 is 16 amino acids long. Looked up from germline, CDR1 is MGHRA and CDR2 is YSYEKL. With 0 bases clipped from V and 4 bases from J, the junction kept 6 bases outside the gene matches. In DNA form, the CDR3 reads TGCGCCAGCAGCCAAGATGGAGCGGGAGAAGCAGATACGCAGTATTTT. It encodes CASSQDGAGEADTQYF.

The CDR3 DNA sequence: TGTGCCAGCAGCGACTTAGGAACTAGCACCTACAATGAGCAGTTCTTC. Its protein is CASSDLGTSTYNEQFF. V usage is TRBV25-1 and J usage is TRBJ2-1; TRBD2 is a possible D gene (6 bases). In germline, CDR1 is MGHDK, CDR2 SYGVNS. The CDR3 consists of 16 residues. V lost 6 bases and J 2 bases, leaving 17 bases between the germline ends. Full variable domain (outside the CDR3, taken from reference TRBV25-1 and TRBJ2-1): EADIYQTPRYLVIGTGKKITLECSQTMGHDKMYWYQQDPGMELHLIHYSYGVNSTEKGDLSSESTVSRIRTEHFPLTLESARPSHTSQYLCASSDLGTSTYNEQFFGPGTRLTVL.

The V and J genes are TRBV6-6 and TRBJ2-1, with TRBD1 as a possible D gene (6 bases). Trimming stripped 3 bases from V and 5 bases from J, with 17 bases between. CDR3 length: 16 residues. Germline CDR1 reads MNHNY; CDR2 reads SVGAGI (reference sequence). The CDR3 loop is CASSYNPRGPHNEQFF. The CDR3 coding sequence is TGTGCCAGCAGTTATAACCCCAGGGGCCCCCACAATGAGCAGTTCTTC.

This chain links TRBV5-4 with TRBJ2-1; perhaps D is TRBD1 or TRBD2 (5 bases each). Trimming took off 4 bases at V and 4 bases at J, with 12 bases between the two ends. The CDR3 has 14 amino acids. Per the germline V gene, CDR1 is SGHNT and CDR2 is YYREEE (reference sequence). CDR3 amino acids: CASSTGTDYNEQFF. CDR3 nucleotide sequence: TGTGCCAGCAGCACCGGGACGGATTACAATGAGCAGTTCTTC.

The chain employs TRBV6-5 and TRBJ2-3, with a tentative D call TRBD2 (6 bases). V dropped 1 base and J dropped 1 base, with 9 bases sitting between them. Germline V gene lookup returns CDR1 MNHEY and CDR2 SVGAGI. The CDR3 loop spans 15 amino acids. The CDR3 sequence is CASSYFPSGTDTQYF. CDR3 DNA: TGTGCCAGCAGTTACTTTCCTAGCGGCACAGATACGCAGTATTTT.

The chain employs TRBV29-1 and TRBJ1-3; D is unresolved. V dropped 4 bases and J dropped 0 bases, with 7 bases sitting between them. Germline V gives CDR1 SQVTM, CDR2 ANQGSEA. This CDR3 has 13 residues. Here the CDR3 DNA reads TGCAGCGTTGGGGAGGTCTCTGGAAACACCATATATTTT. As protein: CSVGEVSGNTIYF.

Concerning this clone: Other nucleotide sequences from this sample produce the same CDR3. This chain uses TRBV10-3 with TRBJ2-1; 14 positions agree with TRBD2. V lost 10 bases, J lost 8 bases, and 4 bases stayed unmatched. This CDR3 is built from 13 residues. Germline CDR1 and CDR2: ENHRY and SYGVKD. CDR3 loop: CATGTSGSDEQFF. CDR3 nucleotide sequence: TGTGCCACCGGGACTAGCGGGAGCGATGAGCAGTTCTTC.

V is TRBV4-2 and J is TRBJ2-7; either TRBD1 or TRBD2 may fit D (5 bases each). The germline V gene encodes CDR1 LGHNA and CDR2 YNFKEQ. The length of the CDR3 is 15 residues. The ends were cut back, 3 bases at V and 2 bases at J, with 14 bases in the middle. The CDR3 sequence is CASSQETGPTYEQYF. The CDR3 coding sequence is TGTGCCAGCAGCCAGGAAACGGGACCCACCTACGAGCAGTACTTC.

The rearrangement uses TRBV28 and TRBJ2-5; 7 bases align to TRBD1. The junction had 13 bases not matched to a gene; V was cut back by 7 bases and J by 5 bases. This CDR3 spans 15 amino acids. CDR1 and CDR2 (germline): MDHEN, SYDVKM. Written as DNA, the CDR3 is TGTGCCAGCACCCCGACAGGGTTAGTCGGGGAGACCCAGTACTTC. It yields the protein CASTPTGLVGETQYF.

V is TRBV4-1 and J is TRBJ2-3; the match to TRBD2 covers 9 bases. CDR1 and CDR2 (germline): MGHRA, YSYEKL. Trimming at V came to 3 bases and at J to 6 bases, leaving 4 bases not matched to a gene. The CDR3 has 14 amino acids. The CDR3 nucleotides are TGCGCCAGCAGCCACGAGCGGGAGGTTGATACGCAGTATTTT. As protein: CASSHEREVDTQYF.

The chain links TRBV9 to TRBJ2-5; 11 nucleotides agree with TRBD2. The CDR3 loop spans 16 amino acids. CDR1 SGDLS and CDR2 YYNGEE come from the germline V gene. The V gene end was trimmed by 3 bases and the J gene end by 1 base; junction bases not matched to a gene: 5. The CDR3 loop reads CASSASLAGGQETQYF. Here the CDR3 DNA reads TGTGCCAGCAGCGCATCTCTAGCGGGAGGCCAAGAGACCCAGTACTTC.

The chain joins TRBV4-1 to TRBJ2-5; D is perhaps TRBD1 or TRBD2 (5 bases each). The CDR3 runs 16 residues. CDR1 MGHRA and CDR2 YSYEKL come from the germline V gene. Trimming shortened V by 6 bases and J by 5 bases, and 22 bases separated the two germline ends. The CDR3 region has the DNA TGCGCCAGCAGTAGCAGCCAGCGAGGTTGGGGGGAGACCCAGTACTTC. As protein: CASSSSQRGWGETQYF.

V usage is TRBV5-1 and J usage is TRBJ2-3; the D gene could be TRBD1 or TRBD2 (6 bases each). The CDR3 runs to 14 residues. V dropped 0 bases and J dropped 6 bases, with 11 bases sitting between them. CDR1 and CDR2 from the germline V gene are SGHRS and YFSETQ. The CDR3 DNA reads TGCGCCAGCAGCTTGGAAGGAGGGGGGGATACGCAGTATTTT. Protein sequence: CASSLEGGGDTQYF.

Points on this clone: This sample includes further DNA sequences coding for the same CDR3. The rearrangement links TRBV7-9 to TRBJ2-1, with D perhaps TRBD2 (6 bases). The CDR3 has 11 residues. Trimming left V 5 bases short and J 9 bases short, with 8 bases between. Per germline, CDR1 SEHNR and CDR2 FQNEAQ (reference sequence). The chain's CDR3 is CASSLGGEQFF. In nucleotides, the CDR3 is TGTGCCAGCAGCCTGGGAGGTGAGCAGTTCTTC.

The chain couples TRBV28 to TRBJ2-1; 14 bases agree with TRBD2. J gave up 1 base and V 7 bases, and 21 bases lay outside the gene matches. The CDR3 is 22 amino acids. The V gene's germline CDR1 is MDHEN and CDR2 SYDVKM. The CDR3: CASIGSWLKPGLAGASYNEQFF. As DNA, the CDR3 is TGTGCCAGCATTGGATCGTGGTTAAAACCGGGACTAGCGGGAGCGTCCTACAATGAGCAGTTCTTC.

This rearrangement joins TRBV18 to TRBJ2-1; D remains unclear. CDR1 is KGHSH, CDR2 LQKENI, per germline. There are 14 residues in the CDR3. Trimming removed 10 bases from V and 0 bases from J, with 13 bases in between. CDR3 region: CATLSTGSYNEQFF. The CDR3 nucleotides are TGTGCCACCCTGAGTACGGGCTCCTACAATGAGCAGTTCTTC.

The gene calls are TRBV2 and TRBJ1-2; D perhaps matches TRBD1 (6 bases). The CDR3 length is 15 residues. Germline values: CDR1 SNHLY, CDR2 FYNNEI. Trimming took 6 bases from V and 4 from J, leaving 18 bases between them. In nucleotides, the CDR3 is TGTGCCAGCAGAGACTTCTCAGGGGCTCTCTATGGCTACACCTTC. As protein: CASRDFSGALYGYTF.

The rearrangement links TRBV30 to TRBJ2-3; 10 bases line up with TRBD2. The CDR3 consists of 15 residues. Germline V gene lookup returns CDR1 GTSNPN and CDR2 SVGIG (reference sequence). V lost 2 bases, J lost 4 bases, and 6 bases stayed unmatched. The CDR3 protein is CAWSWASGSADTQYF. The CDR3 DNA follows: TGTGCCTGGAGTTGGGCTAGCGGGAGTGCAGATACGCAGTATTTT. The full variable domain, in which reference TRBV30 and TRBJ2-3 provide the parts outside the CDR3, is SQTIHQWPATLVQPVGSPLSLECTVEGTSNPNLYWYRQAAGRGLQLLFYSVGIGQISSEVPQNLSASRPQDRQFILSSKKLLLSDSGFYLCAWSWASGSADTQYFGPGTRLTVL.

A few counts support this clone. The CDR3 loop reads CASSLVGTGARNGYEQYF. CDR3 coding DNA: TGCGCCAGCAGCTTGGTCGGGACAGGGGCCCGTAACGGGTACGAGCAGTACTTC. V gene TRBV5-1 combines with J gene TRBJ2-7; 10 positions match TRBD1. Germline V gene lookup returns CDR1 SGHRS and CDR2 YFSETQ. V was pared by 0 bases and J by 4 bases, with 13 bases of the junction left unmatched. The CDR3 consists of 18 residues.

This clone was observed once. CDR3 in amino acids: CASSPQGSQPQHF. CDR3 coding DNA: TGTGCCAGCAGCCCCCAGGGGTCTCAGCCCCAGCATTTT. This sequence joins TRBV16 and TRBJ1-5, with a possible D match to TRBD1 (6 bases). V lost 4 bases and J 6 bases, leaving 10 bases between the germline ends. Germline assignment: CDR1 KGHSY and CDR2 FQNENV. The CDR3 totals 13 residues.

This chain uses TRBV18 with TRBJ2-7; D is possibly TRBD1 or TRBD2 (6 bases each). The CDR3 consists of 14 residues. Germline V gene data show CDR1 as KGHSH and CDR2 as LQKENI. V was pared by 3 bases and J by 5 bases, with 14 bases between. The CDR3 here is CASSPTWGAHEQYF. In DNA, the CDR3 is TGTGCCAGCTCACCTACATGGGGGGCCCACGAGCAGTACTTC.

The gene calls are TRBV6-5 and TRBJ1-2, with D possibly being TRBD1 (5 bases). The CDR3 is 14 residues long. Germline CDR1 and CDR2: MNHEY and SVGAGI. Trimming left V 4 bases short and J 2 bases short, with 11 bases between. CDR3 protein: CASSSGTINYGYTF. The CDR3 coding sequence is TGTGCCAGCAGTTCCGGGACCATCAACTATGGCTACACCTTC.

The V gene is TRBV5-1, the J gene TRBJ2-3; 7 bases map to TRBD2. Germline V CDR1 and CDR2: SGHRS, YFSETQ. V was pared by 3 bases and J by 2 bases, with 6 bases of the junction left unmatched. The CDR3 extends over 15 amino acids. The CDR3 DNA follows: TGCGCCAGCAGCTGGAGCGGGATAAACACAGATACGCAGTATTTT. Protein product: CASSWSGINTDTQYF. Full variable domain (outside the CDR3, taken from reference TRBV5-1 and TRBJ2-3): KAGVTQTPRYLIKTRGQQVTLSCSPISGHRSVSWYQQTPGQGLQFLFEYFSETQRNKGNFPGRFSGRQFSNSRSEMNVSTLELGDSALYLCASSWSGINTDTQYFGPGTRLTVL.

V and J are TRBV11-3 and TRBJ2-7, with a possible D match to TRBD2 (6 bases). The germline V and J ends were trimmed by 2 bases and 6 bases, with 8 bases remaining between them. The V gene's germline CDR1 is SGHNT and CDR2 YENEEA. The CDR3 has 12 amino acids. The CDR3 DNA reads as TGTGCCAGCAGCTTAAACGGGGGCGAGCAGTACTTC. Amino acids: CASSLNGGEQYF.

The V gene is TRBV28, the J gene TRBJ1-5; no firm D call. The germline CDR1 and CDR2 sequences are MDHEN and SYDVKM. V gave up 4 bases and J gave up 7 bases, with 8 bases separating them. CDR3 length equals 12 residues. The CDR3 region is CASSWGEQPQHF. The CDR3 nucleotides are TGTGCCAGCAGTTGGGGAGAACAGCCCCAGCATTTT.

The gene calls are TRBV6-4 and TRBJ1-5; D is unresolved. Germline V lookup: CDR1 MRHNA, CDR2 SNTAGT. CDR3 length equals 11 residues. Trimming cost V 3 bases and J 6 bases, with 3 bases left between them. The CDR3 reads CASSDTQPQHF. For the CDR3, the DNA is TGTGCCAGCAGTGATACTCAGCCCCAGCATTTT.

The chain employs TRBV4-2 and TRBJ2-1, with 10 bases fitting TRBD2. This CDR3 comprises 15 residues. Germline V lookup: CDR1 LGHNA, CDR2 YNFKEQ. V lost 4 bases, J lost 6 bases, and 6 bases stayed unmatched. The CDR3 sequence: CASSLRAGGRNEQFF. The CDR3 DNA is TGTGCCAGCAGCCTACGAGCGGGAGGGCGCAATGAGCAGTTCTTC.